This entry lists 5 T cell receptor beta chains sequenced from one sample in a study of PD-1 blockade in classical Hodgkin lymphoma. Profiling relied on immunoSEQ multiplex PCR, and the TCRdb table lists in-frame clones only, not all of them. The sample carries roughly 27,000 clones, about 90% recorded once. Time point described: newly diagnosed, previously untreated cHL patient sample. Thawed PBMCs underwent magnetic negative selection to yield purified CD4+ T cells. Material for sequencing was CD4+ T cells from blood. The receptors come from a human donor with classical Hodgkin lymphoma.

V gene TRBV29-1 combines with J gene TRBJ2-5; TRBD1 might be the D (6 bases). Germline CDR1 reads SQVTM; CDR2 reads ANQGSEA. The CDR3 has 12 residues. V lost 0 bases to trimming and J lost 5 bases, with 7 bases between them. CDR3 loop: CSVEEGAETQYF. In nucleotides, the CDR3 is TGCAGCGTTGAAGAGGGGGCGGAGACCCAGTACTTC.

The chain carries TRBV5-8 and TRBJ2-3, with 12 bases identical to TRBD2. With 4 bases clipped from V and 4 bases from J, the junction kept 10 bases outside the gene matches. This CDR3 spans 17 amino acids. Germline lookup yields CDR1 SGHTS and CDR2 YDEGEE. As DNA, the CDR3 is TGTGCCAGCAGCCAGGGGACTAGCGGGCCAAGGGCAGATACGCAGTATTTT. Encoded protein: CASSQGTSGPRADTQYF.

The chain combines TRBV30 with TRBJ2-1; TRBD2 might be the D (6 bases). Trimming took 3 bases from V and 4 from J, leaving 22 bases between them. The CDR3 runs 17 residues. The germline CDR1 and CDR2 sequences are GTSNPN and SVGIG (reference sequence). CDR3 sequence reads: CAWSHWKGGGGYNEQFF. The CDR3 bases are TGTGCCTGGAGCCATTGGAAGGGAGGTGGGGGGTACAATGAGCAGTTCTTC.

V and J are TRBV6-5 and TRBJ1-1; D uncertain. This CDR3 region has 14 residues. V was cut by 0 bases and J by 9 bases, with 14 bases left in between. CDR1 and CDR2 from the germline V gene are MNHEY and SVGAGI. CDR3 residues: CASSYSSMGHKAFF. The CDR3 DNA sequence: TGTGCCAGCAGTTACTCCTCTATGGGCCACAAAGCTTTCTTT.

The V call is TRBV28, the J call TRBJ2-5, with 8 nucleotides matching TRBD1. This CDR3 has 15 amino acids. Germline CDR1 reads MDHEN; CDR2 reads SYDVKM. J lost 4 bases, V lost 6 bases, and 10 bases had no gene match. This chain's CDR3 is CASSLATGVIETQYF. DNA of the CDR3: TGTGCCAGCAGCCTGGCGACAGGGGTTATAGAGACCCAGTACTTC.